This passage covers 32 T cell receptor beta chains from one sample sequenced in a study of cytomegalovirus exposure and HLA in healthy donors. In the PCR, 60 Vbeta and 13 Jbeta primers were used. Assay used: immunoSEQ multiplex PCR; TCRdb lists only in-frame clones, some missing. The repertoire holds about 130,000 clones, with roughly 85% as singletons. The sequenced sample was PBMCs. The receptors come from a woman aged 25 to 39 in good health and CMV-seropositive.

This chain connects TRBV19 to TRBJ1-3; D possibly corresponds to TRBD1 (6 bases). The CDR3 is made up of 13 amino acids. CDR1 is LNHDA and CDR2 is SQIVND in the germline V gene (reference sequence). The V end lost 5 bases, the J end lost 4 bases, and 9 bases lay between the germline ends. DNA of the CDR3: TGTGCCAGTAGTGTCGGGACAGGAAACACCATATATTTT. Protein product: CASSVGTGNTIYF.

The V gene is TRBV30, the J gene TRBJ2-1, with D perhaps TRBD2 (6 bases). The V gene lost 5 bases and the J gene lost 3 bases, with 8 bases spanning the gap. The CDR3 is 12 residues long. Germline loops: CDR1 GTSNPN, CDR2 SVGIG (reference sequence). CDR3 in amino acids: CAWGRGYNEQFF. For the CDR3, the DNA is TGTGCCTGGGGGCGGGGCTACAATGAGCAGTTCTTC. The whole variable domain, remainder taken from reference TRBV30 and TRBJ2-1, is SQTIHQWPATLVQPVGSPLSLECTVEGTSNPNLYWYRQAAGRGLQLLFYSVGIGQISSEVPQNLSASRPQDRQFILSSKKLLLSDSGFYLCAWGRGYNEQFFGPGTRLTVL.

This clone was detected a few times. The V gene is TRBV27, the J gene TRBJ2-2, with D unclear. V dropped 2 bases and J dropped 0 bases, with 4 bases sitting between them. This CDR3 is built from 14 residues. The germline V gene has CDR1 MNHEY and CDR2 SMNVEV (reference sequence). CDR3 in amino acids: CASSLQANTGELFF. The CDR3 DNA is TGTGCCAGCAGTTTACAGGCGAACACCGGGGAGCTGTTTTTT.

The chain combines TRBV6-1 with TRBJ1-1; 9 bases fit TRBD1. This CDR3 spans 14 amino acids. The junction had 7 bases not matched to a gene; V was cut back by 6 bases and J by 5 bases. The germline V gene encodes CDR1 MNHNS and CDR2 SASEGT. CDR3 sequence: CASSRDRGRTEAFF. Written as DNA, the CDR3 is TGTGCCAGCAGCCGCGACAGGGGGAGGACTGAAGCTTTCTTT.

The V gene is TRBV6-6, the J gene TRBJ1-6; 8 bases are a match to TRBD1. The trim removed 6 bases at V and 9 bases at J, leaving 10 bases unmatched. The CDR3 is 15 amino acids. Germline V lookup: CDR1 MNHNY, CDR2 SVGAGI (reference sequence). The CDR3 sequence: CASSQGQGGGSPLHF. CDR3 DNA sequence: TGTGCCAGCAGCCAAGGACAGGGAGGAGGTTCACCCCTCCACTTT.

This clone was picked up one time. J is TRBJ1-1 and V is TRBV19; D not resolved. With 5 bases removed from V and 5 bases from J, the gap between germline ends came to 12 bases. The CDR3 contains 13 residues. From germline, CDR1 is LNHDA and CDR2 SQIVND (reference sequence). The CDR3 sequence is CASSWEGSTEAFF. The CDR3 DNA is TGTGCCAGTAGTTGGGAGGGTAGTACTGAAGCTTTCTTT. Full variable domain (outside the CDR3, taken from reference TRBV19 and TRBJ1-1): DGGITQSPKYLFRKEGQNVTLSCEQNLNHDAMYWYRQDPGQGLRLIYYSQIVNDFQKGDIAEGYSVSREKKESFPLTVTSAQKNPTAFYLCASSWEGSTEAFFGQGTRLTVV.

This clone showed up many times. The chain links TRBV5-4 to TRBJ2-5; D is perhaps TRBD2 (6 bases). Trimming pared 4 bases from V and 4 bases from J, leaving 17 bases between. The germline gives CDR1 SGHNT, CDR2 YYREEE (reference sequence). This CDR3 has 15 residues. CDR3 region: CASSPGGSGGETQYF. CDR3 DNA: TGTGCCAGCAGCCCTGGGGGGAGTGGGGGAGAGACCCAGTACTTC.

This clone showed up just a few times. This chain connects TRBV9 to TRBJ1-1; TRBD1 aligns across 12 bases. Unmatched junction bases numbered 12, after V lost 3 bases and J lost 3 bases. The CDR3 sequence is 18 residues long. Germline CDR1 reads SGDLS; CDR2 reads YYNGEE. The CDR3 protein is CASSAAGTGGGRDTEAFF. CDR3 in DNA: TGTGCCAGCAGCGCCGCCGGGACAGGGGGCGGTCGGGACACTGAAGCTTTCTTT.

V is TRBV19 and J is TRBJ2-5, with 12 bases identical to TRBD2. Matching the DNA end better, TRBJ2-7 makes the J call doubtful. Looked up from germline, CDR1 is LNHDA and CDR2 is SQIVND (reference sequence). CDR3 length: 14 amino acids. CDR3 region: CASSVLAGGYEQYF. In DNA, the CDR3 is TGTGCCAGTAGTGTACTAGCGGGGGGCTACGAGCAGTACTTC.

The chain is built from TRBV28 and TRBJ1-1, with 7 nucleotides matching TRBD1. With V trimmed by 6 bases and J by 11 bases, 15 bases remained unmatched. This CDR3 is built from 14 residues. Germline lookup yields CDR1 MDHEN and CDR2 SYDVKM. The CDR3 sequence: CASSSYAGGTFAFF. For the CDR3, the DNA is TGTGCCAGCAGCTCTTATGCAGGGGGGACTTTCGCTTTCTTT.

The chain recombines TRBV6-1 with TRBJ1-1; D is ambiguous. Trimming removed 6 bases at V and 0 bases at J, with 8 bases between. The CDR3 is 13 residues long. The germline gives CDR1 MNHNS, CDR2 SASEGT. The CDR3 protein is CASRQSMNTEAFF. The CDR3 coding sequence is TGTGCCAGCAGACAATCCATGAACACTGAAGCTTTCTTT.

The V and J genes are TRBV7-9 and TRBJ2-4; D possibly corresponds to TRBD1 (6 bases). Germline V lookup: CDR1 SEHNR, CDR2 FQNEAQ (reference sequence). Between the trimmed V and J ends, which lost 2 bases and 7 bases, there was a span of 12 bases. The length of the CDR3 is 14 residues. CDR3 sequence: CASSLRQVENIQYF. Here the CDR3 DNA reads TGTGCCAGCAGCTTAAGACAGGTCGAGAACATTCAGTACTTC.

This chain links TRBV18 with TRBJ2-2; 8 bases fit TRBD2. The ends lost 3 bases at V and 4 bases at J; junction bases unmatched: 4. There are 15 residues in the CDR3. Germline V gene data show CDR1 as KGHSH and CDR2 as LQKENI. The CDR3 nucleotides are TGTGCCAGCTCACCTGGACGGGAGGGCACCGGGGAGCTGTTTTTT. It yields the protein CASSPGREGTGELFF.

The V gene is TRBV5-1, the J gene TRBJ2-7, with a weak D call TRBD2 (6 bases). Between the trimmed V and J ends, which lost 2 bases and 7 bases, there was a span of 16 bases. The CDR3 runs to 14 residues. Germline V gene data show CDR1 as SGHRS and CDR2 as YFSETQ. The CDR3 loop is CASSFGTPGGEQYF. Written as DNA, the CDR3 is TGCGCCAGCAGCTTCGGGACTCCCGGGGGAGAGCAGTACTTC.

The V gene is TRBV28, the J gene TRBJ2-5, with 7 nucleotides matching TRBD2. The germline V gene has CDR1 MDHEN and CDR2 SYDVKM. The V segment lost 4 bases and the J segment 3 bases; nucleotides outside the gene matches: 5. The CDR3 has 14 residues. In DNA, the CDR3 is TGTGCCAGCAGTTCCCCCGCGGGAGAAGAGACCCAGTACTTC. Its translation: CASSSPAGEETQYF.

The chain uses TRBV5-1 and TRBJ1-4; D uncertain. Germline CDR1 SGHRS, CDR2 YFSETQ. With 4 bases removed from V and 0 bases from J, the gap between germline ends came to 7 bases. The CDR3 runs to 14 residues. CDR3 bases: TGCGCCAGCAGCAAGGCGGCAACTAATGAAAAACTGTTTTTT. Protein: CASSKAATNEKLFF.

The CDR3 coding sequence is TGTGCCAGCAGCTTGGATAGTTATCAGCCCCAGCATTTT. Its protein product is CASSLDSYQPQHF. This sequence joins TRBV5-8 and TRBJ1-5; D uncertain. The germline V gene encodes CDR1 SGHTS and CDR2 YDEGEE. The CDR3 extends over 13 amino acids. V was cut by 0 bases and J by 5 bases, with 6 bases left in between.

The chain employs TRBV28 and TRBJ2-7; 7 nucleotides line up with TRBD2. Losses at the gene ends were 10 bases for V and 2 bases for J; bases not matched to a gene: 5. The CDR3 totals 12 residues. The germline V gene encodes CDR1 MDHEN and CDR2 SYDVKM. The CDR3 loop is CATSRGAYEQYF. The DNA for the CDR3 is TGTGCCACCTCACGGGGGGCCTACGAGCAGTACTTC.

The chain links TRBV5-1 to TRBJ1-2, with 7 bases fitting TRBD1. The germline CDR1 and CDR2 sequences are SGHRS and YFSETQ. V trimming: 4 bases; J trimming: 6 bases; junction bases outside the gene matches: 15. This CDR3 contains 16 residues. CDR3 sequence reads: CASSTGTVGILDGYTF. Here the CDR3 DNA reads TGCGCCAGCAGCACGGGGACAGTCGGGATACTAGATGGCTACACCTTC.

The chain carries TRBV5-4 and TRBJ2-1; 8 bases map to TRBD1. In germline, CDR1 is SGHNT, CDR2 YYREEE (reference sequence). CDR3 length: 14 residues. The ends lost 4 bases at V and 5 bases at J; junction bases unmatched: 5. CDR3 nucleotide sequence: TGTGCCAGCAGCCCCCCGGACAGGGACAATGAGCAGTTCTTC. Translated: CASSPPDRDNEQFF.

V gene TRBV5-1 combines with J gene TRBJ2-1, with TRBD2 matching 9 bases. V lost 6 bases and J lost 0; bases outside the gene matches: 4. The CDR3 totals 15 residues. CDR1 and CDR2 from the germline V gene are SGHRS and YFSETQ. The CDR3 is CASKLAGDSYNEQFF. The DNA for the CDR3 is TGCGCCAGCAAATTAGCGGGAGACTCCTACAATGAGCAGTTCTTC.

The rearrangement joins TRBV6-1 to TRBJ2-1, with D possibly matching TRBD1 (6 bases). Germline loops: CDR1 MNHNS, CDR2 SASEGT. The CDR3 spans 15 residues. Trimming removed 0 bases from V and 4 bases from J, with 10 bases in between. The CDR3 DNA sequence: TGTGCCAGCAGTGAAGCTAGGGGGAGATACAATGAGCAGTTCTTC. This sequence encodes CASSEARGRYNEQFF.

The genes are TRBV9 and TRBJ1-4; the match to TRBD1 covers 7 bases. The germline V gene has CDR1 SGDLS and CDR2 YYNGEE. This CDR3 has 14 residues. V was clipped by 3 bases and J by 4 bases; unmatched bases: 3. The CDR3 DNA follows: TGTGCCAGCAGCGCGGGACAGAATAATGAAAAACTGTTTTTT. Its protein product is CASSAGQNNEKLFF.

Of note for this clone: A read error may account for a junction end that differs from germline. The CDR3 is CASSFGQGSYNEQFF. CDR3 bases: TGTGCTAGCAGCTTCGGACAGGGATCCTACAATGAGCAGTTCTTC. This chain connects TRBV7-7 to TRBJ2-1; 8 bases match TRBD1. The CDR3 runs 15 residues. Germline CDR1 and CDR2: SSHAT and FNYEAQ (reference sequence).

This chain connects TRBV28 to TRBJ1-1, with D maybe TRBD1 (5 bases). Germline V CDR1 and CDR2: MDHEN, SYDVKM. This CDR3 region has 15 residues. V dropped 3 bases and J dropped 0 bases, with 11 bases sitting between them. The CDR3, as DNA: TGTGCCAGCAGTTTTGCGGACACATTGAACACTGAAGCTTTCTTT. It codes for CASSFADTLNTEAFF.

The V and J genes are TRBV27 and TRBJ1-2, with D tentatively TRBD1 (5 bases). CDR1 and CDR2 (germline): MNHEY, SMNVEV (reference sequence). This CDR3 comprises 15 residues. Trimming took off 1 base at V and 0 bases at J, with 9 bases between the two ends. In DNA, the CDR3 is TGTGCCAGCAGTTTATTTACAGGAGCTAACTATGGCTACACCTTC. Translating gives CASSLFTGANYGYTF.

Only one count was recorded for this clone. V gene TRBV7-9 combines with J gene TRBJ2-7; 7 nucleotides match TRBD2. Germline CDR1 and CDR2: SEHNR and FQNEAQ (reference sequence). The trim removed 5 bases at V and 2 bases at J, leaving 9 bases unmatched. The CDR3 totals 15 residues. CDR3 region: CASSRQSSGAYEQYF. The CDR3 DNA reads TGTGCCAGCAGCCGCCAATCTAGCGGAGCCTACGAGCAGTACTTC. Complete variable domain (other parts from reference TRBV7-9 and TRBJ2-7): DTGVSQNPRHKITKRGQNVTFRCDPISEHNRLYWYRQTLGQGPEFLTYFQNEAQLEKSRLLSDRFSAERPKGSFSTLEIQRTEQGDSAMYLCASSRQSSGAYEQYFGPGTRLTVT.

The V gene is TRBV5-1, the J gene TRBJ2-3, with 7 bases identical to TRBD1. The CDR3 has 15 residues. V lost 7 bases, J lost 1 base, and 9 bases stayed unmatched. CDR1 SGHRS and CDR2 YFSETQ come from the germline V gene. This CDR3 is CASGINRGGTDTQYF. The CDR3 DNA is TGCGCCAGCGGAATAAACAGGGGAGGCACAGATACGCAGTATTTT. Looking up the rest from reference TRBV5-1 and TRBJ2-3 gives the full variable domain: KAGVTQTPRYLIKTRGQQVTLSCSPISGHRSVSWYQQTPGQGLQFLFEYFSETQRNKGNFPGRFSGRQFSNSRSEMNVSTLELGDSALYLCASGINRGGTDTQYFGPGTRLTVL.

V is TRBV28 and J is TRBJ1-1; 11 nucleotides align to TRBD1. There are 15 residues in the CDR3. Germline V gene sequence: CDR1 MDHEN, CDR2 SYDVKM. Trimming cost V 6 bases and J 5 bases; bases outside gene matches: 8. The CDR3 region has the DNA TGTGCCAGCAGCTCGGACAGGGGGCAAGGGACTGAAGCTTTCTTT. It encodes CASSSDRGQGTEAFF.

This chain connects TRBV28 to TRBJ2-1; D possibly corresponds to TRBD1 (5 bases). The CDR3 loop spans 14 amino acids. Germline-derived CDR1 and CDR2 are MDHEN and SYDVKM. V was pared by 1 base and J by 4 bases, with 8 bases between. This CDR3 reads CASSLLQGYNEQFF. Here the CDR3 DNA reads TGTGCCAGCAGTTTATTGCAGGGATACAATGAGCAGTTCTTC.

The V and J genes are TRBV28 and TRBJ2-1; TRBD1 matches at 7 bases. This CDR3 has 12 amino acids. Germline-derived CDR1 and CDR2 are MDHEN and SYDVKM. V trimming: 8 bases; J trimming: 4 bases; junction bases outside the gene matches: 2. In DNA, the CDR3 is TGTGCCAGCCGGGACAGTTACAATGAGCAGTTCTTC. Amino acids: CASRDSYNEQFF. The full variable domain, in which reference TRBV28 and TRBJ2-1 provide the parts outside the CDR3, is DVKVTQSSRYLVKRTGEKVFLECVQDMDHENMFWYRQDPGLGLRLIYFSYDVKMKEKGDIPEGYSVSREKKERFSLILESASTNQTSMYLCASRDSYNEQFFGPGTRLTVL.

The chain uses TRBV18 and TRBJ1-2, with D perhaps TRBD1 (6 bases). Germline CDR1 reads KGHSH; CDR2 reads LQKENI. V lost 3 bases to trimming and J lost 0 bases, with 11 bases between them. The CDR3 contains 15 residues. CDR3 amino acids: CASSPRDTANYGYTF. CDR3 nucleotides: TGTGCCAGCTCACCCCGGGACACGGCTAACTATGGCTACACCTTC.